Below, 5 T cell receptor beta chains from the same sample are listed, as sequenced in a study of shared clonotypes between healthy human individuals. Here immunoSEQ multiplex PCR was the method, and the copy in TCRdb shows in-frame clones only, minus some. The repertoire holds about 2.4 million clones, with over 85% as singletons. The material sequenced was naive CD4+ T cells from PBMCs. Subset denoted: CD45RA+ positively selected. Every receptor here comes from a man in his late teens or twenties in good health. Some clones in this sample may be carry-over from other donors' samples.

V usage is TRBV5-4 and J usage is TRBJ2-5, with 7 positions matching TRBD2. The CDR3 covers 14 residues. Trimming took 3 bases from V and 3 from J; bases not matched to a gene: 5. Per the germline V gene, CDR1 is SGHNT and CDR2 is YYREEE (reference sequence). In nucleotides, the CDR3 is TGTGCCAGCAGCTCGGGGGGAGCCAAAGAGACCCAGTACTTC. Translated: CASSSGGAKETQYF.

V usage is TRBV6-5 and J usage is TRBJ2-7; 12 bases map to TRBD2. This CDR3 comprises 15 residues. CDR1 is MNHEY and CDR2 is SVGAGI in the germline V gene. J was trimmed by 3 bases and V by 6 bases; bases with no gene match: 6. CDR3 protein: CASSGRTSGNYEQYF. The CDR3 nucleotides are TGTGCCAGCAGCGGCCGGACTAGCGGGAACTACGAGCAGTACTTC.

The gene calls are TRBV19 and TRBJ2-3; 9 positions agree with TRBD1. The V segment lost 7 bases and the J segment 5 bases; nucleotides outside the gene matches: 7. The germline V gene encodes CDR1 LNHDA and CDR2 SQIVND (reference sequence). CDR3 length equals 14 residues. CDR3 loop: CASIDRGRKDTQYF. As DNA, the CDR3 is TGTGCCAGTATCGACAGGGGGAGGAAAGATACGCAGTATTTT.

The CDR3 sequence is CASSESGAGENIQYF. The CDR3 bases are TGTGCCAGCAGTGAATCCGGGGCAGGGGAAAACATTCAGTACTTC. The genes are TRBV25-1 and TRBJ2-4; possible D gene TRBD1, 6 bases. This CDR3 is built from 15 residues. V was shortened by 1 base and J by 5 bases, with 12 bases between the two germline ends. The V gene's germline CDR1 is MGHDK and CDR2 SYGVNS. Full variable domain (rest looked up from reference TRBV25-1 and TRBJ2-4): EADIYQTPRYLVIGTGKKITLECSQTMGHDKMYWYQQDPGMELHLIHYSYGVNSTEKGDLSSESTVSRIRTEHFPLTLESARPSHTSQYLCASSESGAGENIQYFGAGTRLSVL.

In this sample, this clone turned up once. V gene TRBV29-1 combines with J gene TRBJ2-7, with 9 bases lining up with TRBD1. The CDR3 is 13 residues long. Trimming removed 5 bases from V and 4 bases from J; junction bases left unmatched: 6. CDR1 SQVTM and CDR2 ANQGSEA come from the germline V gene. CDR3 residues: CSVPGTGRYEQYF. In DNA form, the CDR3 reads TGCAGCGTTCCCGGGACAGGGCGGTACGAGCAGTACTTC.